This T cell receptor beta chain was sequenced during a study of shared clonotypes between healthy human individuals. Points from the study as a whole: Inspection by rarefaction showed sorted-subset sequencing to be incomplete despite large depth. A handful of donors showed sharing of roughly 5% of naive CD4 clonotypes.

Method: immunoSEQ multiplex PCR; TCRdb's copy keeps in-frame clones and lacks some. The repertoire holds approximately 980,000 clones, with approximately 76% as singletons. Details on this clone: Antigen unknown.

Trimming stripped 4 bases from V and 9 bases from J, with 13 bases between. The CDR3 covers 11 residues. The germline CDR1 and CDR2 sequences are SQVTM and ANQGSEA. The V and J genes are TRBV29-1 and TRBJ2-7; weak D call: TRBD1 (5 bases). The sequenced sample was memory CD4+ T cells sorted from blood. Subset meaning: CD45RA-negative fraction. This TCR was recovered from a man aged 18 to 30 in good health. In DNA form, the CDR3 reads TGCAGCGTTGTAGTACAGGCATGGCAGTACTTC. It encodes CSVVVQAWQYF.